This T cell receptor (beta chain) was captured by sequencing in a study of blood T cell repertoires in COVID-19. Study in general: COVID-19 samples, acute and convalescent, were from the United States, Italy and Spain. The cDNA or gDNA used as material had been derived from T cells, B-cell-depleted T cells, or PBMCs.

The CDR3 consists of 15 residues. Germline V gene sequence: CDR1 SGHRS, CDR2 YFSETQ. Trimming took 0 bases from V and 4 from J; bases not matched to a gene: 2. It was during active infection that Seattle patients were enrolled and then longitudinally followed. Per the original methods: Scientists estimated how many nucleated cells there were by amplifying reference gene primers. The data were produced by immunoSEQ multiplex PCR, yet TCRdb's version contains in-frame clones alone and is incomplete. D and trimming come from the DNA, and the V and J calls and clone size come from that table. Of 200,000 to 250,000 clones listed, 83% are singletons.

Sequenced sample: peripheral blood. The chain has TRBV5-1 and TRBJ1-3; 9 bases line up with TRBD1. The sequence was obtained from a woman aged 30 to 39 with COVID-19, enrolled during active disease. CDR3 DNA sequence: TGCGCCAGCAGCTTGGACGGGACAGGGGGAAACACCATATATTTT. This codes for CASSLDGTGGNTIYF.